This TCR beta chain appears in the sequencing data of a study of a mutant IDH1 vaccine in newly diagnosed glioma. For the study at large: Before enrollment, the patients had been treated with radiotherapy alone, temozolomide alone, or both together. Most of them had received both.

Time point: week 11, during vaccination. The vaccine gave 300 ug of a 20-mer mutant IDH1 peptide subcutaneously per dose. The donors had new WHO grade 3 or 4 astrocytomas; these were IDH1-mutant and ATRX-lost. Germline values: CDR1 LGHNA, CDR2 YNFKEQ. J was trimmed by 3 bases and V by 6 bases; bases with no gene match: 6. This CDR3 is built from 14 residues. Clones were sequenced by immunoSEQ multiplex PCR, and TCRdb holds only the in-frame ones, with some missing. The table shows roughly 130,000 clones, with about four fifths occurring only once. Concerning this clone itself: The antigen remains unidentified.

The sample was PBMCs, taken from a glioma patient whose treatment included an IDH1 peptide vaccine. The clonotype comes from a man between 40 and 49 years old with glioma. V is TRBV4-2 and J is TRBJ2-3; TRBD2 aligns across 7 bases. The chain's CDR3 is CASRLGRGTDTQYF. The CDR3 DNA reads TGTGCCAGCAGGTTAGGGCGGGGGACAGATACGCAGTATTTT.